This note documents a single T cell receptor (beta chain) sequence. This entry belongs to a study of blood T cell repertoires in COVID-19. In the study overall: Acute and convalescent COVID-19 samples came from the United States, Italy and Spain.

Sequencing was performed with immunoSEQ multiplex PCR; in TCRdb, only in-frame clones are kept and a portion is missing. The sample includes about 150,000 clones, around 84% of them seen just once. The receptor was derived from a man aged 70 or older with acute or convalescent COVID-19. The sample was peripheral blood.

The CDR3, as DNA: TGTGCCAGCTCAGCTACTACGGGACAGGGGAGGGAGACCCAGTACTTC. It translates to CASSATTGQGRETQYF. The rearrangement uses TRBV18 and TRBJ2-5, with 10 bases identical to TRBD1. Germline values: CDR1 KGHSH, CDR2 LQKENI. This CDR3 spans 16 amino acids. V was clipped by 5 bases and J by 5 bases; unmatched bases: 11. Complete variable domain (other parts from reference TRBV18 and TRBJ2-5): NAGVMQNPRHLVRRRGQEARLRCSPMKGHSHVYWYRQLPEEGLKFMVYLQKENIIDESGMPKERFSAEFPKEGPSILRIQQVVRGDSAAYFCASSATTGQGRETQYFGPGTRLLVL.